This T cell receptor beta chain comes out of a study of vaccination and CD4 T cells after COVID-19. At the level of the study: Stimuli were overlapping spike peptide pools of SARS-CoV-2 and three common cold coronaviruses (HCoV-NL63, HCoV-OC43, HCoV-229E).

A remark on this clonotype: Its antigen is unknown.

The treatment was: roughly 11-day PBMC culture with coronavirus spike peptide pools or control peptides (ViraFEST assay). Peptide pool stimulation in ViraFEST expanded antigen-specific T cells, whose TCRs were then sequenced. The CDR3 extends over 14 amino acids. Germline CDR1 is LNHDA and CDR2 is SQIVND (reference sequence). The V and J ends lost 5 bases and 8 bases, in that order; junction bases with no gene match: 6. At the Johns Hopkins FTIC core, DNA taken from cultured CD4+ T cells was sequenced by way of the Oncomine TCR Beta short-read assay. From the PCR reads, TCRdb called clonotypes with MiXCR, one entry per CDR3 protein. This sample has 20,000 to 25,000 distinct CDR3 sequences; about 56% occur once, and the top ten carry over 5%.

The clonotype originates from a human donor who had recovered from COVID-19. The rearrangement joins TRBV19 to TRBJ2-2, with 9 positions matching TRBD1. Source material: CD4+ T cells from blood, cultured in vitro. CDR3 sequence (DNA): TGTGCCAGTAGTGTCACAGGGGGCGGTGGGGAGCTGTTTTTT. This gives the protein CASSVTGGGGELFF. The full variable domain, rest sourced from reference TRBV19 and TRBJ2-2, is DGGITQSPKYLFRKEGQNVTLSCEQNLNHDAMYWYRQDPGQGLRLIYYSQIVNDFQKGDIAEGYSVSREKKESFPLTVTSAQKNPTAFYLCASSVTGGGGELFFGEGSRLTVL.